This T cell receptor (beta chain) was sequenced for a study of blood T cell repertoires in COVID-19 (dated by TCRdb to the early 2020s). A note on the overall study: The collaborator samples originated in the United States, Italy and Spain and spanned the acute and convalescent phases of COVID-19. The repertoires were made available in a free public database intended to serve as a resource for research on the immune response to SARS-CoV-2. The material from the prospective study consisted of cDNA or gDNA derived from T cells, B-cell-depleted T cells, or PBMCs. Samples came from the ongoing ImmuneRACE study (first 160 participants) plus 1,254 subjects from 6 global collaborators. Deeply sampled blood TCRbeta repertoires from subjects exposed to, actively infected with, or recovered from COVID-19 were included in the dataset. A de-identified subject ID, COVID-19 status, age in years and sex were almost always included in the sample metadata. HLA class I and class II types, where available, came from metadata supplied by the sample provider rather than from assay-based typing. Results and caveats for the whole study, not just this receptor: The quantity of clinical and demographic metadata differed by source and by participant and was supplied without curation.

Collaborating institutions collected whole blood in K2EDTA tubes following their own protocols. For TCRbeta analysis, collaborators shipped samples in one of three forms: frozen whole blood, isolated PBMCs, or DNA extracted from either of those sample types. Taken from cysteine to phenylalanine, the CDR3 has 16 residues. Solely the CDR3 DNA is kept, with 48 bases framed from the first base. Deletion took 10 bases off V and 0 bases off J, with a span of 19 bases between the germline ends. The germline V gene (reference sequence) specifies SEHNR as CDR1 and FQNEAQ as CDR2. TCRbeta CDR3 regions were amplified from genomic DNA using the immunoSEQ Assay, a bias-controlled multiplex PCR. Per the original workflow: Within the assay, amplification of reference gene primers was used to estimate how many nucleated cells each sample contained. To quantify the absolute abundance of each unique TCRbeta CDR3 rearrangement, sequence reads were collapsed and filtered. Productive Simpson clonality was computed per sample as the square root of Simpson's diversity index over productive rearrangements. Imported from immuneACCESS, the table was reduced by TCRdb to in-frame sequences with V and J called. These copies leave out some clones; in studies compared against another copy, an unresolved V gene accounts for under half, and the cause of the remainder is not known. The DNA gave D and trimming, while V, J and clone size come from that table. The sample data list 78,000 or so clones, and 83% of these were observed just once. The top ten hold around 6% of the sample.

On this clone: The target of this receptor is not known. Per-base qualities were not stored, and no clone one base away is much larger.

The sequencing sample was made of peripheral blood. The receptor was derived from an older woman with acute or convalescent COVID-19. The rearrangement joined TRBV7-9 to TRBJ1-3; TRBD1 could be the D gene, as 6 bases match. DNA sequence: TGTGCCACCCACAGGGAGCCGGAAGGCTCTGGAAACACCATATATTTT. Its translation reads: CATHREPEGSGNTIYF.